Listed below are T cell receptor beta chains from one sample, sequenced in a study of blood T cell repertoires in COVID-19. Sequencing was performed with immunoSEQ multiplex PCR; in TCRdb, only in-frame clones are kept and a portion is missing. This table holds some 83,000 clones, 65% to 85% found once. What was sequenced was peripheral blood. All receptors derive from a middle-aged man with acute or convalescent COVID-19. Each CDR3 is given with its conserved first and last residue. D genes are given only for firm matches. Size tells how often a clone was seen (once, few, many) or the class of an expanded clone, and some rows leave it out.

clone size: -
CDR3 length: 19
J gene: TRBJ2-3
D gene: TRBD2
V gene: TRBV13
CDR3 DNA: TGTGCCAGCAGCTTAAGTTTGGGACTAGCGGGAGTTCCCGCAGATACGCAGTATTTT
CDR3 protein: CASSLSLGLAGVPADTQYF

clone size: -
CDR3 length: 12
J gene: TRBJ2-3
D gene: -
V gene: TRBV19
CDR3 DNA: TGTGCCAGTAGCGGACAGAGAGATACGCAGTATTTT
CDR3 protein: CASSGQRDTQYF

clone size: -
CDR3 length: 14
J gene: TRBJ2-1
D gene: TRBD2
V gene: TRBV30
CDR3 DNA: TGTGCCTGGAGATCGGCGGGAGGTCACAATGAGCAGTTCTTC
CDR3 protein: CAWRSAGGHNEQFF

clone size: -
CDR3 length: 15
J gene: TRBJ1-1
D gene: -
V gene: TRBV7-6
CDR3 DNA: TGTGCCAGCAGCTCTAGATACAGGCGGAACACTGAAGCTTTCTTT
CDR3 protein: CASSSRYRRNTEAFF

clone size: -
CDR3 length: 13
J gene: TRBJ2-3
D gene: TRBD2
V gene: TRBV6-5
CDR3 DNA: TGTGCCAGCAAGACGGGAGGTCGTGATACGCAGTATTTT
CDR3 protein: CASKTGGRDTQYF

clone size: -
CDR3 length: 15
J gene: TRBJ2-3
D gene: TRBD2
V gene: TRBV3-1/TRBV3-2
CDR3 DNA: TGTGCCAGCAGCCCTGGGGGGGGATCGTCAGATACGCAGTATTTT
CDR3 protein: CASSPGGGSSDTQYF

clone size: -
CDR3 length: 16
J gene: TRBJ2-5
D gene: TRBD2
V gene: TRBV11-2
CDR3 DNA: TGTGCCAGCAGCCCCAACCTAGCGGGGGTAAAAGAGACCCAGTACTTC
CDR3 protein: CASSPNLAGVKETQYF

clone size: -
CDR3 length: 18
J gene: TRBJ2-2
D gene: -
V gene: TRBV14
CDR3 DNA: TGTGCCAGCAGCCAACGGCAGGGAGGTAGTGCTTACACCGGGGAGCTGTTTTTT
CDR3 protein: CASSQRQGGSAYTGELFF

clone size: -
CDR3 length: 13
J gene: TRBJ2-1
D gene: -
V gene: TRBV6-5
CDR3 DNA: TGTGCCAGCAGTACAACTACCTACAATGAGCAGTTCTTC
CDR3 protein: CASSTTTYNEQFF

clone size: -
CDR3 length: 13
J gene: TRBJ2-1
D gene: -
V gene: TRBV12-3/TRBV12-4
CDR3 DNA: TGTGCCAGCAACCAGGGGATATACAATGAGCAGTTCTTC
CDR3 protein: CASNQGIYNEQFF

clone size: -
CDR3 length: 15
J gene: TRBJ1-1
D gene: -
V gene: TRBV11-3
CDR3 DNA: TGTGCCAGCAGCTTAGGGGCAGGGGAGAACACTGAAGCTTTCTTT
CDR3 protein: CASSLGAGENTEAFF

clone size: few
CDR3 length: 15
J gene: TRBJ2-7
D gene: TRBD1
V gene: TRBV5-1
CDR3 DNA: TGCGCCAGCAGCCTCACAGGGGGCGTCTCCTACGAGCAGTACTTC
CDR3 protein: CASSLTGGVSYEQYF

clone size: few
CDR3 length: 17
J gene: TRBJ2-3
D gene: TRBD2
V gene: TRBV24-1
CDR3 DNA: TGTGCCACCAGTGATCCGGGACTAGCGGGAGCCACAGATACGCAGTATTTT
CDR3 protein: CATSDPGLAGATDTQYF

clone size: -
CDR3 length: 15
J gene: TRBJ2-7
D gene: -
V gene: TRBV6-6
CDR3 DNA: TGTGCCAGCAACCCCATATGGGAGGCCACCTACGAGCAGTACTTC
CDR3 protein: CASNPIWEATYEQYF

clone size: -
CDR3 length: 14
J gene: TRBJ1-2
D gene: -
V gene: TRBV29-1
CDR3 DNA: TGCAGCGTACTTACCGACAGATCTAACTATGGCTACACCTTC
CDR3 protein: CSVLTDRSNYGYTF

clone size: -
CDR3 length: 13
J gene: TRBJ1-4
D gene: TRBD1
V gene: TRBV29-1
CDR3 DNA: TGCAGCGTTGATGGGACAGGGAGTGAAAAACTGTTTTTT
CDR3 protein: CSVDGTGSEKLFF

clone size: once
CDR3 length: 13
J gene: TRBJ1-2
D gene: TRBD1
V gene: TRBV2
CDR3 DNA: TGTGCCAGCAGTGGGGACAGGCTTGACGGCTACACCTTC
CDR3 protein: CASSGDRLDGYTF

clone size: -
CDR3 length: 15
J gene: TRBJ1-6
D gene: -
V gene: TRBV11-2
CDR3 DNA: TGTGCCAGCAGCTTCCCACAGGGTTATAATTCACCCCTCCACTTT
CDR3 protein: CASSFPQGYNSPLHF

clone size: -
CDR3 length: 16
J gene: TRBJ1-5
D gene: -
V gene: TRBV4-3
CDR3 DNA: TGCGCCAGCAGCCAAGACCTCCTTCGGAGCAATCAGCCCCAGCATTTT
CDR3 protein: CASSQDLLRSNQPQHF

clone size: -
CDR3 length: 14
J gene: TRBJ1-5
D gene: TRBD1
V gene: TRBV19
CDR3 DNA: TGTGCCAGTAGTACCGGACAGGTTCATCAGCCCCAGCATTTT
CDR3 protein: CASSTGQVHQPQHF

clone size: few
CDR3 length: 14
J gene: TRBJ2-7
D gene: TRBD1
V gene: TRBV7-3
CDR3 DNA: TGTGCCAGCAGCTTTTCACAGGGGCCCTACGAGCAGTACTTC
CDR3 protein: CASSFSQGPYEQYF

clone size: -
CDR3 length: 15
J gene: TRBJ1-1
D gene: -
V gene: TRBV4-2
CDR3 DNA: TGTGCCAGCAGCCAAGGATCAGGTGGGAACACTGAAGCTTTCTTT
CDR3 protein: CASSQGSGGNTEAFF

clone size: -
CDR3 length: 14
J gene: TRBJ2-5
D gene: TRBD2
V gene: TRBV5-6
CDR3 DNA: TGTGCCAGCAGAACTCTAGCGGGACAAGAGACCCAGTACTTC
CDR3 protein: CASRTLAGQETQYF

clone size: -
CDR3 length: 11
J gene: TRBJ1-1
D gene: -
V gene: TRBV6-4
CDR3 DNA: TGTGCCAGCAGACAGGACCCGGTGGCTTTCTTT
CDR3 protein: CASRQDPVAFF

clone size: -
CDR3 length: 13
J gene: TRBJ1-1
D gene: -
V gene: TRBV11-3
CDR3 DNA: TGTGCCAGCAGCTTAGAGAGGAACACTGAAGCTTTCTTT
CDR3 protein: CASSLERNTEAFF

clone size: -
CDR3 length: 15
J gene: TRBJ1-6
D gene: -
V gene: TRBV4-3
CDR3 DNA: TGCGCCAGCAGCCTTGGGACTTCACCAAATTCACCCCTCCACTTT
CDR3 protein: CASSLGTSPNSPLHF

clone size: -
CDR3 length: 13
J gene: TRBJ1-4
D gene: -
V gene: TRBV11-2
CDR3 DNA: TGTGCCAGCAGCTTAAACAGGGTTGAAAAACTGTTTTTT
CDR3 protein: CASSLNRVEKLFF

clone size: -
CDR3 length: 13
J gene: TRBJ1-2
D gene: TRBD1
V gene: TRBV24-1
CDR3 DNA: TGTGCCACCAGTGATCCAGGGGGGTATGGCTACACCTTC
CDR3 protein: CATSDPGGYGYTF

clone size: -
CDR3 length: 15
J gene: TRBJ2-1
D gene: -
V gene: TRBV4-1
CDR3 DNA: TGCGCCAGCAGCTCAACTCCGGGCTCCTACAATGAGCAGTTCTTC
CDR3 protein: CASSSTPGSYNEQFF

clone size: -
CDR3 length: 13
J gene: TRBJ2-1
D gene: -
V gene: TRBV6-5
CDR3 DNA: TGTGCCAGCAGTTACTCCTCTTACAATGAGCAGTTCTTC
CDR3 protein: CASSYSSYNEQFF

clone size: -
CDR3 length: 13
J gene: TRBJ1-3
D gene: -
V gene: TRBV6-6
CDR3 DNA: TGTGCCAGCATCATCGGGTTGGGAAACACCATATATTTT
CDR3 protein: CASIIGLGNTIYF

clone size: -
CDR3 length: 17
J gene: TRBJ2-7
D gene: TRBD2
V gene: TRBV5-5
CDR3 DNA: TGTGCCAGCAGCTTTCGGTCTGCACTAGCGGGAGGGGACGAGCAGTACTTC
CDR3 protein: CASSFRSALAGGDEQYF

clone size: -
CDR3 length: 15
J gene: TRBJ2-1
D gene: -
V gene: TRBV7-9
CDR3 DNA: TGTGCCAGCAGCGCCGTCACAGAGATCCACAATGAGCAGTTCTTC
CDR3 protein: CASSAVTEIHNEQFF

clone size: -
CDR3 length: 17
J gene: TRBJ2-2
D gene: TRBD1
V gene: TRBV11-3
CDR3 DNA: TGTGCCAGCAGCTCAAACCTGAAAAAAAGGGGGCTTGGGGAGCTGTTTTTT
CDR3 protein: CASSSNLKKRGLGELFF

clone size: -
CDR3 length: 15
J gene: TRBJ1-6
D gene: TRBD1
V gene: TRBV6-1
CDR3 DNA: TGTGCCAGCAGTGAAATAGACAGGGGAGAGTCACCCCTCCACTTT
CDR3 protein: CASSEIDRGESPLHF

clone size: few
CDR3 length: 16
J gene: TRBJ2-3
D gene: TRBD1
V gene: TRBV10-3
CDR3 DNA: TGTGCCATCAATCAGGGGGCGACCCATGGCACAGATACGCAGTATTTT
CDR3 protein: CAINQGATHGTDTQYF

clone size: -
CDR3 length: 16
J gene: TRBJ1-1
D gene: -
V gene: TRBV19
CDR3 DNA: TGTGCCAGTAGTGCCCTCACGACGGGACACCACACTGAAGCTTTCTTT
CDR3 protein: CASSALTTGHHTEAFF

clone size: -
CDR3 length: 19
J gene: TRBJ2-3
D gene: TRBD2
V gene: TRBV4-1
CDR3 DNA: TGCGCCAGCAGCCAAGACCCCGGACTAGCGGGAGGGAGCACAGATACGCAGTATTTT
CDR3 protein: CASSQDPGLAGGSTDTQYF

clone size: -
CDR3 length: 12
J gene: TRBJ2-7
D gene: -
V gene: TRBV6-2/TRBV6-3
CDR3 DNA: TGTGCCAGCAGCAGACTAGTGATCGAGCAGTACTTC
CDR3 protein: CASSRLVIEQYF

clone size: -
CDR3 length: 16
J gene: TRBJ2-1
D gene: TRBD2
V gene: TRBV13
CDR3 DNA: TGTGCCAGCAGCGAACCGAGCGGGGGGGCCTACAATGAGCAGTTCTTC
CDR3 protein: CASSEPSGGAYNEQFF

clone size: once
CDR3 length: 12
J gene: TRBJ2-3
D gene: -
V gene: TRBV11-3
CDR3 DNA: TGTGCCAGCAGCTTCGGCACAGATACGCAGTATTTT
CDR3 protein: CASSFGTDTQYF

clone size: -
CDR3 length: 15
J gene: TRBJ2-7
D gene: -
V gene: TRBV6-5
CDR3 DNA: TGTGCCAGCAGCCCCGGAGGGACAGAAACCTACGAGCAGTACTTC
CDR3 protein: CASSPGGTETYEQYF

clone size: -
CDR3 length: 14
J gene: TRBJ1-1
D gene: -
V gene: TRBV11-2
CDR3 DNA: TGTGCCAGCAGCTTATCCGCAGGGGAGACTGAAGCTTTCTTT
CDR3 protein: CASSLSAGETEAFF

clone size: -
CDR3 length: 14
J gene: TRBJ1-2
D gene: -
V gene: TRBV3-1/TRBV3-2
CDR3 DNA: TGTGCCAGCAGCCAGTCAGGGTTGAACTATGGCTACACCTTC
CDR3 protein: CASSQSGLNYGYTF

clone size: -
CDR3 length: 12
J gene: TRBJ1-4
D gene: -
V gene: TRBV19
CDR3 DNA: TGTGCCAGTAGTCTGGGCCCGGAAAAACTGTTTTTT
CDR3 protein: CASSLGPEKLFF

clone size: -
CDR3 length: 15
J gene: TRBJ2-1
D gene: -
V gene: TRBV18
CDR3 DNA: TGTGCCAGCTCACCAGGCAGTCCCTCCTACAATGAGCAGTTCTTC
CDR3 protein: CASSPGSPSYNEQFF

clone size: -
CDR3 length: 18
J gene: TRBJ2-2
D gene: TRBD2
V gene: TRBV6-2/TRBV6-3
CDR3 DNA: TGTGCCAGCAGTTCATCTGCTAGCGGGGGGCCAAACACCGGGGAGCTGTTTTTT
CDR3 protein: CASSSSASGGPNTGELFF

clone size: -
CDR3 length: 16
J gene: TRBJ1-1
D gene: -
V gene: TRBV5-6
CDR3 DNA: TGTGCCAGCAGCTTGGGGTTGAGAGGCTCGAACACTGAAGCTTTCTTT
CDR3 protein: CASSLGLRGSNTEAFF

clone size: -
CDR3 length: 15
J gene: TRBJ1-1
D gene: -
V gene: TRBV30
CDR3 DNA: TGTGCCTGGAGTGTTCAAGGGGGGGTTGTCTCTGAAGCTTTCTTT
CDR3 protein: CAWSVQGGVVSEAFF

clone size: few
CDR3 length: 16
J gene: TRBJ2-5
D gene: TRBD2
V gene: TRBV9
CDR3 DNA: TGTGCCAGCACCCAGGGAATAGCGGGGGGTCAAGAGACCCAGTACTTC
CDR3 protein: CASTQGIAGGQETQYF

clone size: -
CDR3 length: 14
J gene: TRBJ2-7
D gene: TRBD1
V gene: TRBV7-9
CDR3 DNA: TGTGCCAGCAGCTTTGGGGACAGGGGCAACGAGCAGTACTTC
CDR3 protein: CASSFGDRGNEQYF

clone size: -
CDR3 length: 11
J gene: TRBJ2-7
D gene: -
V gene: TRBV7-2
CDR3 DNA: TGTGCCAGCAGGATTAGCGACGAGCAGTACTTC
CDR3 protein: CASRISDEQYF

clone size: -
CDR3 length: 15
J gene: TRBJ2-7
D gene: TRBD2
V gene: TRBV7-2
CDR3 DNA: TGTGCCAGCAGCTTATGGAAACTAGCGGGAGTCGAGCAGTACTTC
CDR3 protein: CASSLWKLAGVEQYF